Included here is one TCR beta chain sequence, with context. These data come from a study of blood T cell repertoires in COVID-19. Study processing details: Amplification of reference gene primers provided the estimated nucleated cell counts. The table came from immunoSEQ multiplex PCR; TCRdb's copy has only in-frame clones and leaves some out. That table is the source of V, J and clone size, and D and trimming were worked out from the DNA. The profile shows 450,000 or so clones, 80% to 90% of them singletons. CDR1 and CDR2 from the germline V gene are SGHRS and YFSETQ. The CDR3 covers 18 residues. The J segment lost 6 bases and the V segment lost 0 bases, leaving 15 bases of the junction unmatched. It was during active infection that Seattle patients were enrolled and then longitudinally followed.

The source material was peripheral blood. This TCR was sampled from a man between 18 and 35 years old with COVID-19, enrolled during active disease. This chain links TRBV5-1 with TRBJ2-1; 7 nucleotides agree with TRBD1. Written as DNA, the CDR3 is TGCGCCAGCAGCTTGGACCTCGGAAGGGTTAGGGGGCCCAATGAGCAGTTCTTC. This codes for CASSLDLGRVRGPNEQFF.